A single sample is the source of the 27 T cell receptor beta chains below, sequenced in a study of blood T cell repertoires in COVID-19. Method: immunoSEQ multiplex PCR; TCRdb's copy keeps in-frame clones and lacks some. The sample carries roughly 250,000 clones, roughly 87% recorded once. Sequenced input: PBMCs or T cells enriched from blood (not recorded which). All receptors come from a woman aged 25 to 39 with acute COVID-19.

The V and J genes are TRBV7-6 and TRBJ1-1; 7 positions agree with TRBD1. Germline V CDR1 and CDR2: SGHVS, FNYEAQ. The CDR3 spans 13 residues. Losses at the gene ends were 5 bases for V and 11 bases for J; bases not matched to a gene: 11. The CDR3 region is CASSPRDSSDAFF. In DNA form, the CDR3 reads TGTGCCAGCAGCCCCCGGGACAGCTCGGATGCTTTCTTT.

This sequence joins TRBV28 and TRBJ1-4, with 8 nucleotides matching TRBD1. The CDR3 has 14 amino acids. Germline lookup yields CDR1 MDHEN and CDR2 SYDVKM. After removal of 4 bases from V and 10 bases from J, the junction contained 8 bases not matched to a gene. The CDR3 spells CASSSQGASVKLFF. The CDR3 nucleotides read TGTGCCAGCAGTTCTCAGGGGGCCTCGGTAAAACTGTTTTTT. The variable domain in full, with the rest retrieved from reference TRBV28 and TRBJ1-4, is DVKVTQSSRYLVKRTGEKVFLECVQDMDHENMFWYRQDPGLGLRLIYFSYDVKMKEKGDIPEGYSVSREKKERFSLILESASTNQTSMYLCASSSQGASVKLFFGSGTQLSVL.

The rearrangement links TRBV3-1 (or the pseudogene TRBV3-2) to TRBJ2-3; D remains unclear. The CDR3 spans 15 residues. V lost 2 bases and J 0 bases, leaving 9 bases between the germline ends. Germline lookup yields CDR1 LGHDT and CDR2 YNNKEL (reference sequence). The CDR3 spells CASSQNSISTDTQYF. CDR3 coding DNA: TGTGCCAGCAGCCAAAATAGCATTAGCACAGATACGCAGTATTTT.

This clone was picked up one time. This chain joins TRBV4-1 and TRBJ2-7; 7 nucleotides line up with TRBD1. The CDR3 consists of 12 residues. Germline CDR1 MGHRA, CDR2 YSYEKL. V lost 5 bases and J lost 3; bases outside the gene matches: 1. In nucleotides, the CDR3 is TGCGCCAGCAGCGGGACAGACTACGAGCAGTACTTC. As protein: CASSGTDYEQYF.

This sequence joins TRBV7-9 and TRBJ2-2; 8 bases fit TRBD1. The CDR3 loop spans 14 amino acids. Losses at the gene ends were 5 bases for V and 6 bases for J; bases not matched to a gene: 5. Germline CDR1 and CDR2: SEHNR and FQNEAQ (reference sequence). In DNA form, the CDR3 reads TGTGCCAGCAGCCCAGGACAGGGCCCCGGGGAGCTGTTTTTT. This gives the protein CASSPGQGPGELFF.

V gene TRBV7-9 combines with J gene TRBJ2-5, with 11 bases lining up with TRBD2. V lost 5 bases, J lost 5 bases, and 10 bases stayed unmatched. CDR3 length: 16 amino acids. Germline V gene lookup returns CDR1 SEHNR and CDR2 FQNEAQ (reference sequence). In DNA, the CDR3 is TGTGCCAGCAGCCCCATAGCGGGAGGGCTGTGGGAGACCCAGTACTTC. It codes for CASSPIAGGLWETQYF.

J is TRBJ1-2 and V is TRBV4-2, with D possibly being TRBD1 (5 bases). The CDR3 has 16 residues. Germline CDR1 and CDR2: LGHNA and YNFKEQ. Trimming removed 0 bases from V and 0 bases from J, with 11 bases in between. DNA of the CDR3: TGTGCCAGCAGCCAAGATCGTCGGGGGTCTAACTATGGCTACACCTTC. Protein product: CASSQDRRGSNYGYTF.

The chain links TRBV28 to TRBJ2-3; 10 bases fit TRBD2. Germline trimming cut 5 bases from V and 6 bases from J; bases unmatched to any gene: 5. Per the germline V gene, CDR1 is MDHEN and CDR2 is SYDVKM. The CDR3 extends over 14 amino acids. CDR3 protein: CASSLAGVLDTQYF. The CDR3 region has the DNA TGTGCCAGCAGTCTAGCGGGAGTTCTGGATACGCAGTATTTT.

The CDR3 spells CASSHLNTEAFF. CDR3 coding DNA: TGTGCCAGCAGTCATCTGAACACTGAAGCTTTCTTT. The chain carries TRBV28 and TRBJ1-1; no clear D gene. The CDR3 is 12 residues long. Germline V lookup: CDR1 MDHEN, CDR2 SYDVKM. V gave up 5 bases and J gave up 0 bases, with 4 bases separating them.

J is TRBJ2-1 and V is TRBV28, with 9 bases aligning to TRBD2. The J segment lost 3 bases and the V segment lost 6 bases, leaving 6 bases of the junction unmatched. The CDR3 spans 15 residues. Germline CDR1 is MDHEN and CDR2 is SYDVKM. This chain's CDR3 is CASSRSTSGYNEQFF. The CDR3 DNA follows: TGTGCCAGCAGCCGATCGACTAGCGGCTACAATGAGCAGTTCTTC.

This clone appeared a few times. The rearrangement links TRBV18 to TRBJ2-2; D ambiguous. Trimming took 3 bases from V and 0 from J, leaving 8 bases between them. Germline loops: CDR1 KGHSH, CDR2 LQKENI. This CDR3 has 15 residues. The CDR3 spells CASSPLLANTGELFF. The DNA for the CDR3 is TGTGCCAGCTCACCCCTACTCGCGAACACCGGGGAGCTGTTTTTT.

This clone was counted once. This chain joins TRBV5-3 and TRBJ1-2; 10 bases fit TRBD1. TRBV5-3 falls under the ORF class, with uncertain function. V dropped 5 bases and J dropped 6; count of bases not matched to a gene: 13. CDR3 size: 16 residues. The CDR3 DNA is TGTGCCAGAAGACTGGGGACAGGGGATGCGGAGAATGGCTACACCTTC. Protein: CARRLGTGDAENGYTF.

The CDR3 region is CASSSGTHSTDTQYF. The CDR3 DNA follows: TGTGCCAGCAGTTCCGGGACTCATAGCACAGATACGCAGTATTTT. The chain couples TRBV28 to TRBJ2-3; D may be TRBD2 (6 bases). With 4 bases removed from V and 0 bases from J, the gap between germline ends came to 11 bases. Germline V gene data show CDR1 as MDHEN and CDR2 as SYDVKM. The CDR3 has 15 residues.

This sequence joins TRBV5-5 and TRBJ2-7; no clear D. Germline V gives CDR1 SGHKS, CDR2 YYEKEE (reference sequence). Trimming pared 2 bases from V and 3 bases from J, leaving 12 bases between. The length of the CDR3 is 14 residues. CDR3 bases: TGTGCCAGCAGCTTCTCAAGACAATTCTACGAGCAGTACTTC. This codes for CASSFSRQFYEQYF.

V and J are TRBV10-2 and TRBJ2-7; D unresolved. Trimming removed 1 base from V and 8 bases from J, with 30 bases in between. The germline V gene has CDR1 WSHSY and CDR2 SAAADI. The CDR3 sequence is 19 residues long. DNA for the CDR3: TGCGCCAGCAGTGAGTTTAGTATTGTGGGCTCCTCAAATCCTACGAAGCAGTACTTC. This encodes CASSEFSIVGSSNPTKQYF.

The J gene is TRBJ1-4, the V gene TRBV7-6, with TRBD1 matching over 9 bases. V was clipped by 0 bases and J by 5 bases; unmatched bases: 1. The length of the CDR3 is 15 residues. Germline values: CDR1 SGHVS, CDR2 FNYEAQ. CDR3 sequence (DNA): TGTGCCAGCAGCTTAGCGGACAGGGGAAATGAAAAACTGTTTTTT. This translates into CASSLADRGNEKLFF.

This clone was observed a few times. The rearrangement joins TRBV27 to TRBJ2-3; D unresolved. This CDR3 has 13 residues. Germline CDR1 MNHEY, CDR2 SMNVEV (reference sequence). Trimming took off 3 bases at V and 0 bases at J, with 4 bases between the two ends. The CDR3 spells CASSFYSTDTQYF. The CDR3 DNA follows: TGTGCCAGCAGTTTCTACAGCACAGATACGCAGTATTTT.

The V and J genes are TRBV27 and TRBJ2-1, with D perhaps matching TRBD1 (5 bases). Germline CDR1 MNHEY, CDR2 SMNVEV (reference sequence). V was clipped by 8 bases and J by 8 bases, with 22 bases between them. This CDR3 has 15 amino acids. The CDR3 region has the DNA TGTGCCAGCTCCTCAGGGCCAATTCAGTGGGATGAGCAGTTCTTC. Amino acids: CASSSGPIQWDEQFF.

The V call is TRBV3-1 (or the pseudogene TRBV3-2), the J call TRBJ2-3, with TRBD1 identical over 10 bases. The CDR3 runs to 20 residues. V lost 2 bases, J lost 3 bases, and 17 bases stayed unmatched. Germline V CDR1 and CDR2: LGHDT, YNNKEL (reference sequence). CDR3 sequence (DNA): TGTGCCAGCAGCCAACGGGAGCCGGGACAGGGGTTAATCGGGACAGATACGCAGTATTTT. Translation gives CASSQREPGQGLIGTDTQYF.

This chain connects TRBV12-3 or TRBV12-4 to TRBJ1-1; no clear D. CDR3 length equals 12 residues. The germline V and J ends were trimmed by 4 bases and 8 bases, with 11 bases remaining between them. The chain's CDR3 is CASSYGLGEAFF. The CDR3 DNA reads as TGTGCCAGCAGTTACGGACTCGGGGAAGCTTTCTTT.

This clone was counted only a few times. The chain couples TRBV27 to TRBJ2-7; perhaps TRBD1 as D (5 bases). Per germline, CDR1 MNHEY and CDR2 SMNVEV (reference sequence). The V end lost 7 bases, the J end lost 2 bases, and 24 bases lay between the germline ends. The CDR3 is 17 amino acids. CDR3 residues: CASTIRPVRTRAYEQYF. CDR3 coding DNA: TGTGCCAGCACCATTCGCCCAGTAAGGACACGCGCCTACGAGCAGTACTTC.

This sequence joins TRBV25-1 and TRBJ2-7; 8 positions match TRBD1. Germline V gene lookup returns CDR1 MGHDK and CDR2 SYGVNS. The CDR3 sequence is 15 residues long. V was clipped by 1 base and J by 1 base; unmatched bases: 3. CDR3 bases: TGTGCCAGCAGTGAATTAAGGACAGGGTCCTACGAGCAGTACTTC. It translates to CASSELRTGSYEQYF.

V is TRBV27 and J is TRBJ2-7; maybe TRBD1 (5 bases). The length of the CDR3 is 13 residues. Trimming stripped 3 bases from V and 4 bases from J, with 10 bases between. Germline lookup yields CDR1 MNHEY and CDR2 SMNVEV (reference sequence). The CDR3 is CASSFQGKYEQYF. The DNA of the CDR3 is TGTGCCAGCAGTTTCCAGGGAAAATACGAGCAGTACTTC.

There are a few counts of this clone. V gene TRBV5-1 combines with J gene TRBJ1-1, with a possible D match to TRBD1 (5 bases). Germline assignment: CDR1 SGHRS and CDR2 YFSETQ. V was pared by 0 bases and J by 0 bases, with 9 bases between. The CDR3 extends over 15 amino acids. CDR3 nucleotide sequence: TGCGCCAGCAGCTTGGGGACACGGCTGAACACTGAAGCTTTCTTT. This encodes CASSLGTRLNTEAFF.

This sequence joins TRBV27 and TRBJ1-1, with 10 bases lining up with TRBD1. Looked up from germline, CDR1 is MNHEY and CDR2 is SMNVEV (reference sequence). This CDR3 comprises 14 residues. V shed 5 bases and J 4 bases; nucleotides not matched to a gene: 4. CDR3 residues: CASSIRTGGTEAFF. CDR3 DNA sequence: TGTGCCAGCAGTATAAGGACAGGGGGCACTGAAGCTTTCTTT.

This clone occurred once. The chain has TRBV5-1 and TRBJ2-5, with 10 bases fitting TRBD1. With V trimmed by 4 bases and J by 3 bases, 6 bases remained unmatched. The germline V gene encodes CDR1 SGHRS and CDR2 YFSETQ. CDR3 size: 15 residues. The CDR3 loop is CASSALGTGEETQYF. The DNA for the CDR3 is TGCGCCAGCAGCGCGCTAGGGACAGGGGAAGAGACCCAGTACTTC.

The genes are TRBV7-8 and TRBJ2-1; D may be TRBD1 (5 bases). With 5 bases removed from V and 12 bases from J, the gap between germline ends came to 20 bases. The length of the CDR3 is 14 residues. CDR1 and CDR2 (germline): SGHVS, FQNEAQ. The CDR3 loop reads CASSPSTLRDRQFF. CDR3 coding DNA: TGTGCCAGCAGCCCCAGTACTCTCAGGGATCGGCAGTTCTTC.